This TCR beta chain came from a study of immune evolution from preneoplasia to lung adenocarcinoma. Germline V gene lookup returns CDR1 KGHSH and CDR2 LQKENI. Unmatched junction bases numbered 4, after V lost 1 base and J lost 4 bases. This CDR3 has 15 amino acids. Patient tissue came from resections in Japan or China, 2014–2017. Method: immunoSEQ multiplex PCR; TCRdb's copy keeps in-frame clones and lacks some. The table includes more than 7,000 clones, approximately 80% detected once. The sequencing sample was made of FFPE lung adenocarcinoma in situ tissue. The receptor comes from a person between 65 and 80 years old with lung adenocarcinoma. This chain joins TRBV18 and TRBJ1-2; 9 nucleotides agree with TRBD1. CDR3 in DNA: TGTGCCAGCTCACCACAGGGACAGGGTGTCTATGGCTACACCTTC. This translates into CASSPQGQGVYGYTF.